Listed below are T cell receptor beta chains from one sample, sequenced in a study of shared clonotypes between healthy human individuals. Repertoires were generated with immunoSEQ multiplex PCR, while TCRdb's copy carries only in-frame clones and drops some. The sample has about 2 million clones; approximately 94% are singletons. The sequenced material came from naive CD8+ T cells sorted from blood. The receptors were gathered from a young man in good health. Each CDR3 is given without its conserved first and last residue. Fields, in order: D gene, V gene, CDR3 protein. A D gene is named only where the DNA matches it firmly.

- TRBV13 ASSLGDYEQY
TRBD2 TRBV14 ASSQDPSLAGGPSTDTQY
- TRBV28 ASGIAGDEQF
- TRBV7-2 ASSLDTRNEKLF
- TRBV6-1 ASKRVWNTEAF
- TRBV15 ATSGGEQPQH
- TRBV9 ASSVGGSGNEQY
- TRBV27 ASSWSGLYSEQY
- TRBV5-4 ASSLGDTRYEQY
- TRBV13 ASSLEGSYEQY
- TRBV27 ASSLGPGEDAKNIQY
TRBD1 TRBV6-6 ASSYSGQGYTGELF
TRBD2 TRBV13 ASSTGLAGPSSTDTQY
TRBD2 TRBV5-8 ASSLLAGGYEQF
- TRBV7-9 ASSLGQGLNYGYT
- TRBV7-2 ASSLDRNTGELF
- TRBV19 ASSLGQYYEQY
- TRBV6-1 ASSAYTSRSYEQY
TRBD1 TRBV2 ASSGDRDYEQY
- TRBV6-5 ASSPSWVGVDGYT
- TRBV10-3 AISDKSGGAKETQY
- TRBV5-6 ASSLEVYNEQF
TRBD1 TRBV6-1 ASRVWDRGEKLF
- TRBV9 ASSHSLGGNYGYT
- TRBV9 ASSVGGRDTEAF
- TRBV7-6 ASSLEISTWGEQY
- TRBV13 ASSLGRLPGETQY
TRBD1 TRBV7-9 ASSSGNGQGADTQY
TRBD1 TRBV27 ASSLGQSYEQY
TRBD1 TRBV13 ASSRGDSSYEQY
- TRBV11-1 ASSLRGLPYEQY
- TRBV2 ASSSLVYNEQF
TRBD2 TRBV27 ASSGLRTSPPDEQF
TRBD1 TRBV27 ASSLVMTGDTEAF
TRBD1 TRBV7-2 ASSLAPGTGTGSEQY
- TRBV18 ASSPGEKLF
- TRBV10-2 ASSGGYAGTEAF
- TRBV10-2 ASSESSVRSGTGELF
- TRBV5-6 ASSFPLGWNNEQF
- TRBV28 ASSSLGHSYEQY
- TRBV5-1 ASSLREPYTGELF
- TRBV11-2 ASSLVSNEQF
- TRBV11-2 ASSLSLAGEQY
- TRBV7-9 ASSFPGRGALNTGELF
- TRBV4-1 ASSQAPAADTQY
- TRBV5-6 ASSGGWNQPQH
TRBD2 TRBV11-2 ASSFLLAGRPGELF
TRBD1 TRBV6-5 ASSYFRDRQGEQY
- TRBV4-3 ASSQEDSHQETQY
TRBD2 TRBV2 ASSEILAGGPYIQY
TRBD1 TRBV11-3 ASRSGQGDLEQY
- TRBV7-6 ASSLAGRGGELF
- TRBV28 ASSSTNSYNEQF
TRBD1 TRBV5-1 ASSVGQGFSYEQY
- TRBV7-6 ASSLGSANQPQH
- TRBV28 ASSLGDEDTQY
- TRBV4-1 ASSQGLEFYEQY